Listed below are T cell receptor beta chains from one sample, sequenced in a study of blood T cells in healthy people across ages. One entry per CDR3 protein results from TCRdb running MiXCR on the 5' RACE reads. This table has some 760,000 distinct CDR3 sequences, roughly 25% appearing once. These data are also associated with another study on T cells of mothers and their children.

The sample comprised blood. These receptors all come from a boy younger than 18 in good health. CDR3s leave out the opening cysteine and the closing phenylalanine or tryptophan. A D gene is named only where the DNA matches it firmly.

TRBV25-1	.	TRBJ2-5	ASSLGTLPGETQY
TRBV2	.	TRBJ1-1	ASLGGIEAF
TRBV7-9	.	TRBJ2-7	ASSSLLGRSEQY
TRBV3-1	.	.	ASSQGGVIQETQY
TRBV6-4	TRBD2	TRBJ2-3	ASSKSGARGDTQY
TRBV28	.	TRBJ2-7	ASTGTKVSYEQY
TRBV29-1	.	TRBJ2-7	SVEDPWRGDEQY
TRBV20-1	TRBD1	TRBJ2-5	SARDLGGQGDLETQY
TRBV12-3/TRBV12-4	.	TRBJ1-1	ASTSGVLGNTEAF
TRBV5-1	.	TRBJ2-7	ASSLDGTSYTYEQY
TRBV6-5	TRBD2	TRBJ2-1	ASSQTSGRGVEQF
TRBV6-1	.	TRBJ2-3	ASSITDRYRDDTQY
TRBV7-9	.	TRBJ2-1	ASSGAGAYYNEQF
TRBV7-9	TRBD2	TRBJ2-7	ASSLDLGLAGARNEQY
TRBV10-3	.	TRBJ2-3	AISDLRGSTDTQY
TRBV12-3/TRBV12-4	TRBD1	TRBJ2-7	ASSPGTDFYYEQY
TRBV28	.	TRBJ1-2	ASLGRTGYGYT
TRBV28	.	TRBJ1-1	ASNPGTGTEAF
TRBV5-1	TRBD1	TRBJ2-1	ASSPGTGANEQF
TRBV11-3	TRBD2	TRBJ2-1	ASSLEAAGGYAEQF